The clone carrying this TCR delta chain is medium-sized. TCRdb used CATT to re-call clones from the reads. The sample includes about 5,200 delta-chain clones, approximately 18% of them seen just once. Looked up from germline, CDR1 is GEAIGNYY and CDR2 is EKD. This CDR3 has 20 amino acids. The V gene end was trimmed by 2 bases and the J gene end by 0 bases; junction bases not matched to a gene: 11. These data belong to a study of gamma-delta chains in newborns, infants, children. J is TRDJ3 and V is TRDV2; 8 bases agree with TRDD3. Sequencing was done on a sample of blood. The clonotype was recovered from a child who was a newborn, infant or young child, either healthy, febrile or measles-vaccinated (not recorded which). This chain's CDR3 is CACDNMLGDHSSWDTRQMFF. The CDR3 region has the DNA TGTGCCTGTGACAACATGCTGGGGGACCACAGCTCCTGGGACACCCGACAGATGTTTTTC.